This TCR beta chain is drawn from a study of blood T cell repertoires in COVID-19. Measured with immunoSEQ multiplex PCR; TCRdb has only the in-frame clones, and not every one. Here the sample spans fewer than 80,000 clones, around nine tenths being singletons. CDR1 is MNHNS, CDR2 SASEGT, per germline. Trimming at V came to 2 bases and at J to 4 bases, leaving 7 bases not matched to a gene. This CDR3 is 17 amino acids long. Sequencing used peripheral blood. This chain connects TRBV6-1 to TRBJ2-3; 12 bases agree with TRBD2. This TCR was recovered from a woman aged 45-65 years with active or convalescent COVID-19. This CDR3 reads CASSEKKGLAGSDTQYF. The DNA for the CDR3 is TGTGCCAGCAGTGAAAAGAAAGGACTAGCGGGATCAGATACGCAGTATTTT.